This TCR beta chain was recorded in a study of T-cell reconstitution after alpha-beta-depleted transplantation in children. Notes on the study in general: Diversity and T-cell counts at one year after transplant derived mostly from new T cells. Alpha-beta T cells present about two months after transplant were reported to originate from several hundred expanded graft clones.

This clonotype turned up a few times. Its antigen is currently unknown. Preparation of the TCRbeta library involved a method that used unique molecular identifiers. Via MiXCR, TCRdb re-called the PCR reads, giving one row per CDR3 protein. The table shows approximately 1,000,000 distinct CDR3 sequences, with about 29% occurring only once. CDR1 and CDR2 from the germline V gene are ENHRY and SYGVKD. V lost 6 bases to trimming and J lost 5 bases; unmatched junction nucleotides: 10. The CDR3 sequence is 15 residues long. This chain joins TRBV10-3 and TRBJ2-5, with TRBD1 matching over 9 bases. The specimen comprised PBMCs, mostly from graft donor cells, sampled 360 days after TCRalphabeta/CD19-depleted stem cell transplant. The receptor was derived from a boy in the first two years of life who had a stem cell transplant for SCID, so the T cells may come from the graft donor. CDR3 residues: CAISDTGTGLETQYF. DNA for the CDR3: TGTGCCATCAGCGACACCGGGACAGGGTTGGAGACCCAGTACTTC.